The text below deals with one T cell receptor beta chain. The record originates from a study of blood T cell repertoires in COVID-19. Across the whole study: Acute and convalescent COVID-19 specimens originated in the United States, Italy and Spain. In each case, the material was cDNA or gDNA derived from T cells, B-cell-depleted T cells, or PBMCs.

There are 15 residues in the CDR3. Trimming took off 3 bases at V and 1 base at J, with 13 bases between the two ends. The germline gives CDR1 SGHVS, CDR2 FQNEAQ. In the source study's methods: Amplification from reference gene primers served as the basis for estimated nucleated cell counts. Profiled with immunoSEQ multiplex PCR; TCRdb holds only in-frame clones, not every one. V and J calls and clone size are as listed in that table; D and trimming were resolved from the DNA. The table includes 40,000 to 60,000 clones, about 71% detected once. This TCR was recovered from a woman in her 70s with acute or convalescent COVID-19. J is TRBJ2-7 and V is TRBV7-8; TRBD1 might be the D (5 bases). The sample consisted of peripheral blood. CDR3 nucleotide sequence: TGTGCCAGCAGCTTCGACCAGGGTTGGTCCTACGAGCAGTACTTC. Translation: CASSFDQGWSYEQYF.